A single sample gave rise to the 14 T cell receptor beta chains below, sequenced in a study of CD8+CD57+ T cells in acquired aplastic anemia. Genomic DNA, serving as template, underwent TCR beta VDJ and CDR3 profiling. From the reads, TCRdb called clonotypes with MiXCR, one entry per CDR3 protein. Altogether 150,000 or so distinct CDR3 sequences are present, about half being singletons, with the ten largest covering around 3.2%. The sequenced patients had an expansion of CD8+CD57+ cells seen by flow cytometry. The material sequenced was sorted CD4+, CD8+, or CD8+CD57+ T cells (not recorded which) from PBMCs. The receptors here all came from a human donor with aplastic anemia.

This clonotype showed up many times. This rearrangement joins TRBV7-6 to TRBJ1-3; tentatively, D is TRBD1 (6 bases). The V and J ends lost 5 bases and 0 bases respectively, with 11 bases between them. There are 15 residues in the CDR3. Germline V lookup: CDR1 SGHVS, CDR2 FNYEAQ. CDR3 sequence reads: CASSKQGASGNTIYF. CDR3 DNA: TGTGCCAGCAGCAAACAGGGCGCCTCTGGAAACACCATATATTTT.

The CDR3 loop is CASSVGGLDTQYF. CDR3 DNA sequence: TGTGCCAGCAGCGTCGGGGGGTTGGATACGCAGTATTTT. The chain is built from TRBV7-3 and TRBJ2-3, with TRBD2 matching over 7 bases. Per germline, CDR1 SGHTA and CDR2 FQGTGA. The CDR3 totals 13 residues. V gave up 5 bases and J gave up 6 bases; unmatched junction bases: 5.

In regard to this clonotype: The conserved phenylalanine or tryptophan is not found at the CDR3 terminus, so this likely reflects a read error. The chain uses TRBV11-1 and TRBJ2-1; D gene uncertain. V was cut by 3 bases and J by 2 bases, with 8 bases left in between. CDR1 is SGHAT, CDR2 FQDESV, per germline (reference sequence). The CDR3 is made up of 14 amino acids. The CDR3 sequence is CASSLVGAYNEQFS. The CDR3 DNA follows: TGTGCCAGCAGCTTGGTTGGGGCCTACAATGAGCAGTTCTCC.

The chain couples TRBV10-2 to TRBJ2-1, with 10 bases that match TRBD2. V was pared by 0 bases and J by 7 bases, with 3 bases of the junction left unmatched. The CDR3 extends over 15 amino acids. Germline V gene data show CDR1 as WSHSY and CDR2 as SAAADI. DNA of the CDR3: TGCGCCAGCAGTGAGTCCAGCGGGGGGGGTAATGAGCAGTTCTTC. It yields the protein CASSESSGGGNEQFF.

This clonotype was seen once. The chain links TRBV7-6 to TRBJ1-1, with a tentative D call TRBD1 (5 bases). V lost 5 bases to trimming and J lost 7 bases, with 11 bases between them. Germline V gene sequence: CDR1 SGHVS, CDR2 FNYEAQ. The CDR3 consists of 12 residues. In nucleotides, the CDR3 is TGTGCCAGCAGCCGGGACCGCAATGAAGCTTTCTTT. Translated, it gives CASSRDRNEAFF.

This clonotype has ten or more counts. The gene calls are TRBV5-8 and TRBJ2-5; D is perhaps TRBD1 (5 bases). V lost 1 base, J lost 6 bases, and 10 bases lay in between. CDR1 is SGHTS and CDR2 is YDEGEE in the germline V gene. CDR3 size: 13 residues. CDR3 nucleotide sequence: TGTGCCAGCAGCTTGTCCAGGGCGAAGACCCAGTACTTC. Translating it yields CASSLSRAKTQYF.

This clonotype appeared a single time. This chain uses TRBV20-1 with TRBJ2-1; a possible D gene is TRBD1 (6 bases). There are 15 residues in the CDR3. The V end was cut by 1 base, the J end by 0 bases, with 10 bases between. Germline CDR1 reads DFQATT; CDR2 reads SNEGSKA (reference sequence). The CDR3 loop is CSARVGRGSYNEQFF. Here the CDR3 DNA reads TGCAGTGCTAGAGTGGGCAGGGGCTCCTACAATGAGCAGTTCTTC.

The sample holds many counts of this clonotype. This rearrangement joins TRBV19 to TRBJ1-3, with TRBD1 matching over 9 bases. This CDR3 region has 15 residues. The germline V gene encodes CDR1 LNHDA and CDR2 SQIVND (reference sequence). J was trimmed by 4 bases and V by 0 bases; bases with no gene match: 1. The chain's CDR3 is CASSIDDRGGNTIYF. The CDR3 DNA reads TGTGCCAGTAGTATAGATGACAGGGGGGGAAACACCATATATTTT.

This clonotype showed up many times. V gene TRBV5-1 combines with J gene TRBJ2-2, with D perhaps TRBD1 (5 bases). Germline loops: CDR1 SGHRS, CDR2 YFSETQ. The CDR3 has 15 amino acids. Trimming took off 4 bases at V and 1 base at J, with 11 bases between the two ends. CDR3 bases: TGCGCCAGCAGCAGAATCCAGGGGAACACCGGGGAGCTGTTTTTT. Its protein product is CASSRIQGNTGELFF.

This clonotype was seen a single time. The CDR3 sequence: CSATTASGNTIYF. Here the CDR3 DNA reads TGCAGTGCTACGACTGCTTCTGGAAACACCATATATTTT. V is TRBV20-1 and J is TRBJ1-3, with D unresolved. The V gene lost 4 bases and the J gene lost 1 base, with 8 bases spanning the gap. Per germline, CDR1 DFQATT and CDR2 SNEGSKA (reference sequence). CDR3 length: 13 residues.

This clonotype showed up many times. The chain recombines TRBV7-3 with TRBJ1-6; tentatively, D is TRBD1 (6 bases). Germline CDR1 reads SGHTA; CDR2 reads FQGTGA. This CDR3 has 14 amino acids. Trimming took off 5 bases at V and 9 bases at J, with 14 bases between the two ends. The CDR3: CASSPWGAGSPLHF. CDR3 bases: TGTGCCAGCAGCCCATGGGGGGCCGGTTCACCCCTCCACTTT.

On this clonotype itself: The junction departs from the called germline gene at one end, perhaps through a read error. This rearrangement joins TRBV24-1 to TRBJ2-1, with D possibly matching TRBD2 (6 bases). Germline values: CDR1 KGHDR, CDR2 SFDVKD. The CDR3 consists of 15 residues. CDR3 loop: CATSGRGPTYNELFF. The DNA of the CDR3 is TGTGCCACCAGTGGGAGGGGACCCACCTACAATGAGCTGTTCTTC.

This clonotype was detected ten times or more. This chain connects TRBV9 to TRBJ2-2; no clear D gene. Germline V gives CDR1 SGDLS, CDR2 YYNGEE. V was pared by 0 bases and J by 4 bases, with 7 bases between. There are 14 residues in the CDR3. CDR3 DNA: TGTGCCAGCAGCGTAGCTTTAGCCACCGGGGAGCTGTTTTTT. Amino acids: CASSVALATGELFF.

This clonotype was detected ten times or more. CDR3 DNA sequence: TGTGCCAGCAGCGCGGGACAGGGGGCGCCGTATGGCTACACCTTC. This sequence encodes CASSAGQGAPYGYTF. The chain couples TRBV12-3 or TRBV12-4 to TRBJ1-2; TRBD1 agrees at 12 bases. V gave up 6 bases and J gave up 5 bases; unmatched junction bases: 7. This CDR3 is 15 amino acids long.